What follows are 20 T cell receptor beta chains derived from one specimen sequenced in a study of T cell responses to AZD1222 COVID-19 vaccine. Method: immunoSEQ multiplex PCR; TCRdb's copy keeps in-frame clones and lacks some. The data hold about 120,000 clones, with 75% to 95% observed a single time. Sequences were derived from peripheral blood, sampled 28 days after the second dose of the MenACWY control vaccine. These receptors were obtained from an adult who received the MenACWY meningococcal vaccine as a control.

This clone has a handful of counts. The CDR3 DNA reads as TGTGCCTCGGGGGGGCTCCCCTACGAGCAGTACGTC. Translating gives CASGGLPYEQYV. The rearrangement uses TRBV25-1 and TRBJ2-7; TRBD2 agrees at 8 bases. This CDR3 is 12 amino acids long. Germline CDR1 MGHDK, CDR2 SYGVNS. Trimming cost V 11 bases and J 2 bases; bases outside gene matches: 5.

The rearrangement links TRBV18 to TRBJ1-1; 7 bases agree with TRBD1. Germline CDR1 is KGHSH and CDR2 is LQKENI. This CDR3 has 17 residues. After removal of 1 base from V and 0 bases from J, the junction contained 8 bases not matched to a gene. The CDR3 spells CASSPRGQEVMNTEAFF. The CDR3 region has the DNA TGTGCCAGCTCACCACGCGGACAGGAAGTGATGAACACTGAAGCTTTCTTT. Full variable domain (missing parts from reference TRBV18 and TRBJ1-1): NAGVMQNPRHLVRRRGQEARLRCSPMKGHSHVYWYRQLPEEGLKFMVYLQKENIIDESGMPKERFSAEFPKEGPSILRIQQVVRGDSAAYFCASSPRGQEVMNTEAFFGQGTRLTVV.

The chain recombines TRBV21-1 with TRBJ2-4; the tabulated D call, TRBD2, remains unverified against the DNA. TRBV21-1 is designated a pseudogene. The CDR3 spans 17 residues. CDR3 coding DNA: TGTGCCAGCAGCAAAGCTTTAGCGGGAGGGCCGGGAAACATTCAGTACTTC. Its translation is CASSKALAGGPGNIQYF.

The chain carries TRBV9 and TRBJ2-1; the match to TRBD2 covers 9 bases. Per the germline V gene, CDR1 is SGDLS and CDR2 is YYNGEE. Trimming at V came to 0 bases and at J to 0 bases, leaving 4 bases not matched to a gene. The CDR3 consists of 17 residues. The CDR3 sequence is CASSVGLAGRSYNEQFF. For the CDR3, the DNA is TGTGCCAGCAGCGTAGGGCTAGCGGGACGCTCCTACAATGAGCAGTTCTTC.

The chain combines TRBV5-1 with TRBJ2-1, with 9 bases matching TRBD2. The V gene's germline CDR1 is SGHRS and CDR2 YFSETQ. The CDR3 length is 15 residues. Trimming at V came to 0 bases and at J to 9 bases, leaving 7 bases not matched to a gene. CDR3 coding DNA: TGCGCCAGCAGCTTGGGGGGACTAGCTTTGGTTGAGCAGTTCTTC. It translates to CASSLGGLALVEQFF.

J is TRBJ2-3 and V is TRBV20-1; either TRBD1 or TRBD2 may fit D (5 bases each). Germline V gives CDR1 DFQATT, CDR2 SNEGSKA (reference sequence). The CDR3 spans 11 residues. The CDR3 sequence: CGGRITDTQYF. The CDR3, as DNA: TGCGGGGGACGGATAACAGATACGCAGTATTTT.

The rearrangement links TRBV28 to TRBJ2-7, with 10 bases that match TRBD2. With V trimmed by 7 bases and J by 0 bases, 3 bases remained unmatched. CDR3 size: 14 residues. In germline, CDR1 is MDHEN, CDR2 SYDVKM. The CDR3 protein is CASTPSGSSYEQYF. In DNA form, the CDR3 reads TGTGCCAGCACCCCTAGCGGGAGCTCCTACGAGCAGTACTTC.

This chain uses TRBV4-1 with TRBJ2-4, with TRBD2 matching over 11 bases. The CDR3 contains 18 residues. V trimming: 3 bases; J trimming: 0 bases; junction bases outside the gene matches: 7. Germline V lookup: CDR1 MGHRA, CDR2 YSYEKL. CDR3 region: CASSQWIAGGEAKNIQYF. The CDR3 DNA reads as TGCGCCAGCAGCCAGTGGATAGCGGGGGGGGAAGCCAAAAACATTCAGTACTTC.

This clone was observed a single time. In nucleotides, the CDR3 is TGTGCCAGCAGCTTTATGGGACAGGGGAGAGCTTTCTTT. Protein sequence: CASSFMGQGRAFF. V is TRBV12-3 or TRBV12-4 and J is TRBJ1-1; 10 nucleotides align to TRBD1. With V trimmed by 6 bases and J by 10 bases, 8 bases remained unmatched. The CDR3 has 13 residues.

The gene calls are TRBV28 and TRBJ2-3, with 8 nucleotides matching TRBD1. J gave up 3 bases and V 3 bases, and 5 bases lay outside the gene matches. The CDR3 is 15 residues long. The V gene's germline CDR1 is MDHEN and CDR2 SYDVKM. This CDR3 reads CASSFGTGVTDTQYF. The CDR3 DNA reads TGTGCCAGCAGTTTCGGGACAGGAGTAACAGATACGCAGTATTTT.

The chain recombines TRBV6-5 with TRBJ1-5, with 8 nucleotides matching TRBD1. The CDR3 has 13 amino acids. Trimming removed 6 bases from V and 7 bases from J; junction bases left unmatched: 5. Germline assignment: CDR1 MNHEY and CDR2 SVGAGI. The CDR3 protein is CASRKGQAQPQHF. The CDR3 DNA is TGTGCCAGCAGGAAGGGACAGGCCCAGCCCCAGCATTTT.

J is TRBJ2-1 and V is TRBV21-1; TRBD2 is taken as the D call from the table, unchecked against the DNA. TRBV21-1 is reported as a pseudogene. The CDR3 runs to 15 residues. The DNA of the CDR3 is TGTGCCAGCAGCGGGAGCGGGCTGGATTACAATGAGCAGTTCTTC. Its protein is CASSGSGLDYNEQFF.

This chain connects TRBV18 to TRBJ1-5, with TRBD1 matching 7 bases. The CDR3 loop spans 13 amino acids. CDR1 KGHSH and CDR2 LQKENI come from the germline V gene. The V and J ends lost 6 bases and 5 bases, in that order; junction bases with no gene match: 4. CDR3 coding DNA: TGTGCCAGCTCGCGCGACAGGGATCAGCCCCAGCATTTT. Protein product: CASSRDRDQPQHF. The full variable domain, in which reference TRBV18 and TRBJ1-5 provide the parts outside the CDR3, is NAGVMQNPRHLVRRRGQEARLRCSPMKGHSHVYWYRQLPEEGLKFMVYLQKENIIDESGMPKERFSAEFPKEGPSILRIQQVVRGDSAAYFCASSRDRDQPQHFGDGTRLSIL.

J is TRBJ1-6 and V is TRBV6-4; D gene uncertain. The V end was cut by 8 bases, the J end by 7 bases, with 15 bases between. Looked up from germline, CDR1 is MRHNA and CDR2 is SNTAGT. The CDR3 runs 14 residues. CDR3 in DNA: TGTGCCAGCGCTCTAAAAAGTGGGAATTCACCCCTCCACTTT. This sequence encodes CASALKSGNSPLHF.

The chain couples TRBV6-1 to TRBJ2-2, with TRBD1 matching over 10 bases. Germline V gene lookup returns CDR1 MNHNS and CDR2 SASEGT. The J segment lost 0 bases and the V segment lost 4 bases, leaving 8 bases of the junction unmatched. The CDR3 is 18 amino acids. In DNA form, the CDR3 reads TGTGCCAGCAGTGTACCCCGACAGGGGGCGTCGAACACCGGGGAGCTGTTTTTT. The encoded protein is CASSVPRQGASNTGELFF.

This clone was found once. This chain's CDR3 is CASSVGRPGNTEAFF. DNA of the CDR3: TGTGCCAGCAGCGTAGGTAGGCCAGGGAACACTGAAGCTTTCTTT. V is TRBV9 and J is TRBJ1-1; no reliable D call. CDR1 is SGDLS, CDR2 YYNGEE, per germline. Trimming removed 0 bases at V and 1 base at J, with 10 bases between. This CDR3 contains 15 residues.

This chain connects TRBV19 to TRBJ2-1, with 7 bases identical to TRBD2. CDR1 and CDR2 from the germline V gene are LNHDA and SQIVND (reference sequence). The CDR3 runs 17 residues. After removal of 2 bases from V and 8 bases from J, the junction contained 15 bases not matched to a gene. The CDR3 sequence is CASSIWVLGGSIDEQFF. CDR3 DNA: TGTGCCAGTAGTATATGGGTGCTTGGCGGGAGTATTGATGAGCAGTTCTTC.

The chain recombines TRBV4-1 with TRBJ1-3; no firm D call. Per germline, CDR1 MGHRA and CDR2 YSYEKL. Trimming left V 1 base short and J 0 bases short, with 10 bases between. The CDR3 is made up of 16 amino acids. CDR3 in DNA: TGCGCCAGCAGCCAAGTATCCATCGACTCTGGAAACACCATATATTTT. The encoded protein is CASSQVSIDSGNTIYF.

The chain is built from TRBV5-4 and TRBJ2-3; 10 bases fit TRBD2. Germline CDR1 SGHNT, CDR2 YYREEE (reference sequence). The CDR3 contains 19 residues. J lost 0 bases, V lost 0 bases, and 10 bases had no gene match. The CDR3 DNA sequence: TGTGCCAGCAGCTTGGGAGGGCTAGCGGGGGCCCGTAGCACAGATACGCAGTATTTT. Protein product: CASSLGGLAGARSTDTQYF.

The J gene is TRBJ2-3, the V gene TRBV13; 7 bases line up with TRBD2. Germline V gene sequence: CDR1 PRHDT, CDR2 FYEKMQ (reference sequence). Trimming cost V 4 bases and J 5 bases; bases outside gene matches: 18. The CDR3 loop spans 18 amino acids. CDR3 protein: CASSSAGRGSVRGDTQYF. CDR3 in DNA: TGTGCCAGCAGCTCCGCCGGCCGCGGGAGTGTTAGAGGAGATACGCAGTATTTT.